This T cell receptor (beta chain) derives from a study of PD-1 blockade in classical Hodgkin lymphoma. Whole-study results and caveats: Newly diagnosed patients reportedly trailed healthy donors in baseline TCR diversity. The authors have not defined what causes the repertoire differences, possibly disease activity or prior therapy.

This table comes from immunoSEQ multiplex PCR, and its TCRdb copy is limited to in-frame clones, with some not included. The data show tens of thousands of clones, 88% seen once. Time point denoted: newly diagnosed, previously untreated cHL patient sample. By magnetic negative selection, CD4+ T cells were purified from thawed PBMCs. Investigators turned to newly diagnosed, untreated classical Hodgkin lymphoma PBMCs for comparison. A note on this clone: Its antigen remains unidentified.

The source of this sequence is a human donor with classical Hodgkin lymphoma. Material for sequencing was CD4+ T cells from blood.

CDR3 DNA: TGCGCCAGCAGCCCGGGACAGGGGTCCATCTCTGGAAACACCATATATTTT. As protein: CASSPGQGSISGNTIYF. The chain combines TRBV5-1 with TRBJ1-3, with 10 bases aligning to TRBD1. J lost 0 bases, V lost 4 bases, and 7 bases had no gene match. This CDR3 is 17 amino acids long. Germline CDR1 is SGHRS and CDR2 is YFSETQ.